This TCR beta chain was observed in a study of CD8 T cells in ankylosing spondylitis. TCRdb analysed the 5' RACE reads with MiXCR anew, one entry per CDR3 protein. The table lists about 200,000 distinct CDR3 sequences, 25% to 30% of them singletons, with less than 8.5% in the top ten. This clonotype was counted between two and nine times. Its antigen is as yet unknown. Study-wide findings and caveats: For ankylosing spondylitis blood, a TCR beta motif of 8 or 9 highly homologous variants appeared characteristic. The authors found the disease-linked clones to be CD8+ and relatively rare in peripheral blood. Reportedly, significant enrichment of disease-linked clones occurred in matched ankylosing spondylitis synovial fluid. There were earlier reports of some motif variants in reactive arthritis synovial fluid and blood.

The material sequenced was blood, either unsorted or a sorted T cell fraction (not recorded which). The TCR was taken from a male donor with ankylosing spondylitis or in good health (not recorded which).

Written as DNA, the CDR3 is TGCAGTGCTAGATGGGGTAGGGCAGGGGTCAATCAGCCCCAGCATTTT. Its translation: CSARWGRAGVNQPQHF. The V and J genes are TRBV20-1 and TRBJ1-5; perhaps TRBD1 as D (6 bases). The CDR3 is 16 amino acids. CDR1 is DFQATT and CDR2 is SNEGSKA in the germline V gene (reference sequence). V was clipped by 2 bases and J by 3 bases, with 17 bases between them.